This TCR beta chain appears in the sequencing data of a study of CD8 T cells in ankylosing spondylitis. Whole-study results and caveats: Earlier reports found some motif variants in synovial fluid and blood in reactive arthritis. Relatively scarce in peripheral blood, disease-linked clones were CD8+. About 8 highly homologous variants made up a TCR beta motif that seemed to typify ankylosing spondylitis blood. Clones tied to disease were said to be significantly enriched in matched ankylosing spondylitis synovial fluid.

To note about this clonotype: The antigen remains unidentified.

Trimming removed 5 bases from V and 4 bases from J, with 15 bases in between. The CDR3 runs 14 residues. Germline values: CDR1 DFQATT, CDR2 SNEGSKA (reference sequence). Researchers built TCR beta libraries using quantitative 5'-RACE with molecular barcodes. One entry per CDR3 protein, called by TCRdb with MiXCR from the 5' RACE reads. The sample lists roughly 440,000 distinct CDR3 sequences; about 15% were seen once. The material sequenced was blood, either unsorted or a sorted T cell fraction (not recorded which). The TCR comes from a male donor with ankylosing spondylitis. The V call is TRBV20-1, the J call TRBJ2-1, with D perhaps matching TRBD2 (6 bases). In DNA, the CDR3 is TGCAGTGCTCAGATTCTAGCGACTTACAATGAGCAGTTCTTC. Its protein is CSAQILATYNEQFF.